This TCR beta chain was found in a study of blood T cell repertoires in COVID-19. The wider study: PBMCs, B-cell-depleted T cells, or T cells were the source of the cDNA or gDNA that made up the material.

In the study's own analysis: Amplified reference gene primers provided the basis for estimating nucleated cell counts. The assay was immunoSEQ multiplex PCR, and TCRdb's table has in-frame clones only and misses some. V, J and clone size are those of that table, while D and trimming were read from the DNA. The repertoire has about 220,000 clones, 84% of them found once; the top ten carry 15% to 20%. Germline CDR1 is LGHDT and CDR2 is YNNKEL (reference sequence). The CDR3 is made up of 14 amino acids. The TCR was taken from a man aged 30 to 39 with active or convalescent COVID-19. The J gene is TRBJ2-7, the V gene TRBV3-1 (or the pseudogene TRBV3-2), with D possibly being TRBD1 (7 bases). Material for sequencing was peripheral blood. The CDR3 DNA sequence: TGTGCTCACTGGCAGGGGGGCCTCTCCTACGAGCAGTACTTC. Amino acids: CAHWQGGLSYEQYF.